This T cell receptor (beta chain) stems from a study of CXCR3-negative and CXCR3-positive naive CD8 T cells. Study-wide findings and caveats: Fresh PBMCs were used in most assays, and CXCR3 expression partially decreased after cryopreservation. Similar TRBV-TRBJ gene usage was seen in naive CXCR3-negative and CXCR3-positive cells, but not in memory cells.

The CDR3 consists of 14 residues. Germline loops: CDR1 MRHNA, CDR2 SNTAGT. UMI labels and 5' RACE were used to prepare the TRB cDNA libraries. Each CDR3 protein gets one entry in TCRdb, which reprocessed the 5' RACE reads and gives no DNA. This repertoire comprises about 43,000 distinct CDR3 sequences; its ten largest clones make up about 11%. Concerning this clonotype itself: The antigen is undetermined.

The TCR originated in a human donor in good health. Some clones in this sample may be carry-over from other donors' samples. The sequencing input was memory CD8+ T cells from blood. This chain connects TRBV6-4 to TRBJ2-3; absent DNA, TCRdb's TRBD1 call cannot be checked. The CDR3 sequence is CASSKGTGTDTQYF.